The TCR beta chain under discussion was sequenced for a study of T-cell memory formation after mild COVID-19. CDR3 length: 18 residues. The germline gives CDR1 SGHDT, CDR2 YYEEEE. V lost 3 bases to trimming and J lost 5 bases, with 21 bases between them. TCRdb recomputed calls from the 5' RACE reads with MiXCR, one row per CDR3 protein. The profile shows under 650,000 distinct CDR3 sequences, 15% to 20% of them singletons. This clonotype was observed a few times. This chain links TRBV5-6 with TRBJ1-6, with D perhaps matching TRBD1 (5 bases). Sample: PBMCs or a T cell subset sorted from them (not recorded which). The sequence derives from an adult woman who had mild COVID-19 (a few samples of this study predate the infection). Cell type and time point are not known. DNA for the CDR3: TGTGCCAGCAGCTGGGGCCCCCTGGGGGGATTTAATAATTCACCCCTCCACTTT. Translated, it gives CASSWGPLGGFNNSPLHF.